Presented here are 17 T cell receptor beta chains from one specimen sequenced in a study of Ad26.COV2.S vaccination and SARS-CoV-2 variants. Indicated treatment: 19 received Ad26.COV2.S at low or high dose, single or two shots; about 5 received placebo; per-sample allocation not given. Collection of samples fell on day 63 after the first vaccine or placebo injection. Generated by immunoSEQ multiplex PCR, the TCRdb table keeps only in-frame clones and is missing some. The sample lists approximately 300,000 clones; about 86% were seen once. Specimen: peripheral blood, collected in a trial of Ad26.COV2.S vaccine versus placebo. These receptors were taken from a person between 18 and 60 years old who received the Ad26.COV2.S COVID-19 vaccine or a placebo.

The J gene is TRBJ1-1, the V gene TRBV30, with 11 bases identical to TRBD1. The CDR3 spans 14 residues. From germline, CDR1 is GTSNPN and CDR2 SVGIG (reference sequence). The V and J ends lost 2 bases and 6 bases, in that order; junction bases with no gene match: 5. In nucleotides, the CDR3 is TGTGCCTGGAGTCGGGGACAGGGGGTGTCTGAAGCTTTCTTT. Amino acids: CAWSRGQGVSEAFF.

This clone was recorded only once. The same CDR3 can be traced to other DNA sequences in this sample. This CDR3 reads CASSPRTGDGYTF. CDR3 DNA: TGTGCCAGCTCACCAAGGACAGGGGACGGCTACACCTTC. V and J are TRBV18 and TRBJ1-2, with 9 bases fitting TRBD1. CDR1 is KGHSH, CDR2 LQKENI, per germline. V lost 2 bases and J lost 8; bases outside the gene matches: 3. The length of the CDR3 is 13 residues.

This clone was picked up one time. The CDR3 DNA follows: TGTGCCAGCAGGGCCCGGGACAGGGTCCTGGAGGCCCAGTACTTC. Translating gives CASRARDRVLEAQYF. The V gene is TRBV27, the J gene TRBJ2-5, with 9 positions matching TRBD1. The germline V gene encodes CDR1 MNHEY and CDR2 SMNVEV (reference sequence). The CDR3 has 15 amino acids. With 6 bases clipped from V and 9 bases from J, the junction kept 14 bases outside the gene matches.

This chain links TRBV6-6 with TRBJ1-6; D possibly corresponds to TRBD1 (5 bases). The CDR3 runs to 13 residues. Germline V lookup: CDR1 MNHNY, CDR2 SVGAGI (reference sequence). Trimming took off 7 bases at V and 7 bases at J, with 11 bases between the two ends. The CDR3, as DNA: TGTGCCAGCAATGGGGGGGACAATTCACCCCTCCACTTT. Its protein is CASNGGDNSPLHF.

The chain joins TRBV9 to TRBJ1-3; D unresolved. Per the germline V gene, CDR1 is SGDLS and CDR2 is YYNGEE. The CDR3 consists of 12 residues. Trimming pared 4 bases from V and 3 bases from J, leaving 5 bases between. This CDR3 reads CASSPRGNTIYF. The CDR3 nucleotides are TGTGCCAGCAGCCCGCGTGGAAACACCATATATTTT.

The rearrangement links TRBV20-1 to TRBJ2-1, with TRBD2 matching over 15 bases. CDR1 is DFQATT, CDR2 SNEGSKA, per germline (reference sequence). The CDR3 is made up of 18 amino acids. With V trimmed by 3 bases and J by 6 bases, 12 bases remained unmatched. DNA for the CDR3: TGCAGTGCTAGTCCGAGGACTAGCGGGGGGGCAGGTCTCAATGAGCAGTTCTTC. It yields the protein CSASPRTSGGAGLNEQFF.

J is TRBJ1-1 and V is TRBV7-9; 8 positions match TRBD1. The CDR3 sequence is 16 residues long. The V segment lost 5 bases and the J segment 5 bases; nucleotides outside the gene matches: 13. The V gene's germline CDR1 is SEHNR and CDR2 FQNEAQ (reference sequence). In nucleotides, the CDR3 is TGTGCCAGCAGCCGCTCCCGAGGACAGGGAGAGACTGAAGCTTTCTTT. Encoded protein: CASSRSRGQGETEAFF.

The rearrangement joins TRBV30 to TRBJ1-6; the D gene is possibly TRBD1 (5 bases). The germline V gene encodes CDR1 GTSNPN and CDR2 SVGIG (reference sequence). This CDR3 is built from 15 residues. CDR3 nucleotide sequence: TGTGCTTACGTTCAGGGAAGCTCCTATAATTCACCCCTCCACTTT. This gives the protein CAYVQGSSYNSPLHF.

The gene calls are TRBV2 and TRBJ1-1; 7 nucleotides line up with TRBD1. The trim removed 7 bases at V and 0 bases at J, leaving 5 bases unmatched. This CDR3 has 14 residues. CDR1 and CDR2 from the germline V gene are SNHLY and FYNNEI. CDR3 region: CASTGQVMNTEAFF. The CDR3 bases are TGTGCCAGCACTGGACAGGTTATGAACACTGAAGCTTTCTTT.

The J gene is TRBJ1-5, the V gene TRBV19; TRBD1 matches 7 bases. This CDR3 has 16 residues. J gave up 3 bases and V 6 bases, and 11 bases lay outside the gene matches. Germline lookup yields CDR1 LNHDA and CDR2 SQIVND (reference sequence). The CDR3 spells CASRGFEGADNQPQHF. DNA for the CDR3: TGTGCCAGTAGAGGTTTCGAGGGGGCTGACAATCAGCCCCAGCATTTT.

The chain combines TRBV2 with TRBJ1-2, with TRBD1 as a possible D gene (6 bases). The ends were cut back, 6 bases at V and 7 bases at J, with 18 bases in the middle. Looked up from germline, CDR1 is SNHLY and CDR2 is FYNNEI. This CDR3 region has 14 residues. CDR3: CASRDRGGVIGYTF. The CDR3 DNA reads TGTGCCAGCAGGGACCGAGGGGGGGTCATTGGCTACACCTTC.

The chain has TRBV9 and TRBJ2-7; D is perhaps TRBD2 (5 bases). The CDR3 totals 16 residues. The germline gives CDR1 SGDLS, CDR2 YYNGEE. V lost 2 bases, J lost 2 bases, and 17 bases lay in between. CDR3 in amino acids: CASSVSPTTGTYEQYF. The CDR3 DNA is TGTGCCAGCAGCGTGTCTCCAACGACGGGAACCTACGAGCAGTACTTC.

The V gene is TRBV19, the J gene TRBJ2-5, with 7 positions matching TRBD1. CDR1 LNHDA and CDR2 SQIVND come from the germline V gene (reference sequence). This CDR3 has 14 amino acids. Trimming took 5 bases from V and 7 from J; bases not matched to a gene: 10. The CDR3 coding sequence is TGTGCCAGTAGTGAACAACAGGGGAGTGGGACCCAGTACTTC. Translated, it gives CASSEQQGSGTQYF. Looking up the rest from reference TRBV19 and TRBJ2-5 gives the full variable domain: DGGITQSPKYLFRKEGQNVTLSCEQNLNHDAMYWYRQDPGQGLRLIYYSQIVNDFQKGDIAEGYSVSREKKESFPLTVTSAQKNPTAFYLCASSEQQGSGTQYFGPGTRLLVL.

The chain couples TRBV3-1 (or the pseudogene TRBV3-2) to TRBJ2-7; D ambiguous. Germline CDR1 and CDR2: LGHDT and YNNKEL (reference sequence). This CDR3 comprises 11 residues. The V end was cut by 5 bases, the J end by 4 bases, with 6 bases between. For the CDR3, the DNA is TGTGCCAGCAGCAAAGGTTACGAGCAGTACTTC. This codes for CASSKGYEQYF.

The rearrangement joins TRBV7-3 to TRBJ1-1; a possible D gene is TRBD1 (5 bases). The CDR3 sequence is 15 residues long. The V end lost 1 base, the J end lost 4 bases, and 13 bases lay between the germline ends. CDR1 SGHTA and CDR2 FQGTGA come from the germline V gene. The CDR3 coding sequence is TGTGCCAGCAGCTTAAGGGGCGGATGGCTCACTGAAGCTTTCTTT. It translates to CASSLRGGWLTEAFF.

This clone was observed a single time. The chain is built from TRBV7-2 and TRBJ1-2, with TRBD1 matching over 7 bases. Germline lookup yields CDR1 SGHTA and CDR2 FQGNSA. The junction had 6 bases not matched to a gene; V was cut back by 5 bases and J by 6 bases. This CDR3 has 13 amino acids. The CDR3 DNA sequence: TGTGCCAGCAGCCCGGGACAGTCCCATGGCTACACCTTC. This translates into CASSPGQSHGYTF.

The chain uses TRBV3-1 (or the pseudogene TRBV3-2) and TRBJ1-2; D is ambiguous. V lost 4 bases and J lost 6, with 18 bases in between. The CDR3 runs 15 residues. Germline CDR1 and CDR2: LGHDT and YNNKEL (reference sequence). CDR3 DNA sequence: TGTGCCAGCAGCCGTGTATCGGGTGTCGGGAATGGCTACACCTTC. It yields the protein CASSRVSGVGNGYTF.